Described below is a single TCR beta chain sequence and its context. These data are taken from a study of blood T cell repertoires in COVID-19. The overall study: Material from acute and convalescent COVID-19 was sourced from the United States, Italy and Spain. PBMCs, B-cell-depleted T cells, or T cells were the source of the cDNA or gDNA that made up the material.

Sequenced by immunoSEQ multiplex PCR; TCRdb stores in-frame clones only, minus some. The sample includes some 83,000 clones, 80% to 85% of them seen just once. The CDR3 totals 13 residues. Germline-derived CDR1 and CDR2 are LGHDT and YNNKEL (reference sequence). The V end lost 4 bases, the J end lost 5 bases, and 9 bases lay between the germline ends. The chain is built from TRBV3-1 (or the pseudogene TRBV3-2) and TRBJ2-1; D is possibly TRBD1 (5 bases). The receptor was isolated from an older man with acute or convalescent COVID-19. Sequenced input: peripheral blood. CDR3 region: CASSLPTDNEQFF. The CDR3 DNA reads TGTGCCAGCAGCCTTCCGACAGACAATGAGCAGTTCTTC.